These 25 T cell receptor beta chains came from one sample sequenced in a study of T cell changes during pregnancy in multiple sclerosis. Sequencing used immunoSEQ multiplex PCR; TCRdb keeps in-frame clones, though not all of them. The sample has about 25,000 clones, approximately 86% seen once. The sample consisted of CD8+ T cells from peripheral blood mononuclear cells, taken in the first trimester of pregnancy. Receptor source: a female donor in good health, enrolled as a control in a pregnancy study.

Sample share makes this clone medium-sized. This sequence joins TRBV7-2 and TRBJ2-1; 7 positions match TRBD1. The germline gives CDR1 SGHTA, CDR2 FQGNSA. V dropped 1 base and J dropped 5; count of bases not matched to a gene: 14. This CDR3 spans 18 amino acids. In DNA, the CDR3 is TGTGCCAGCAGCTTAGGTCAGGGGGTGCCTAGAACGAACAATGAGCAGTTCTTC. This codes for CASSLGQGVPRTNNEQFF.

The chain links TRBV7-8 to TRBJ2-1; the D gene is possibly TRBD2 (6 bases). Germline values: CDR1 SGHVS, CDR2 FQNEAQ. There are 16 residues in the CDR3. Trimming pared 5 bases from V and 5 bases from J, leaving 19 bases between. CDR3 sequence (DNA): TGTGCCAGCAGCACCCCTTCTAGCGCGGAAGACAATGAGCAGTTCTTC. This codes for CASSTPSSAEDNEQFF.

This clone was found a few times. This chain connects TRBV6-1 to TRBJ2-5, with TRBD2 matching 11 bases. Trimming cost V 1 base and J 7 bases; bases outside gene matches: 5. CDR1 and CDR2 from the germline V gene are MNHNS and SASEGT. The CDR3 runs to 15 residues. CDR3 sequence reads: CASSEVAGGPGTQYF. As DNA, the CDR3 is TGTGCCAGCAGTGAAGTAGCGGGGGGGCCGGGGACCCAGTACTTC.

The chain has TRBV13 and TRBJ2-3, with 13 positions matching TRBD2. Trimming cost V 2 bases and J 1 base; bases outside gene matches: 3. The CDR3 is 17 residues long. The germline gives CDR1 PRHDT, CDR2 FYEKMQ (reference sequence). As DNA, the CDR3 is TGTGCCAGCAGCTTAACTAGCGGGAGGGGAGGCACAGATACGCAGTATTTT. Translating it yields CASSLTSGRGGTDTQYF.

The chain employs TRBV30 and TRBJ2-3; 7 bases line up with TRBD2. The CDR3 covers 14 residues. The V segment lost 0 bases and the J segment 2 bases; nucleotides outside the gene matches: 2. Germline V CDR1 and CDR2: GTSNPN, SVGIG (reference sequence). The CDR3 sequence is CAWSVLANTDTQYF. In nucleotides, the CDR3 is TGTGCCTGGAGTGTACTAGCGAACACAGATACGCAGTATTTT.

J is TRBJ1-1 and V is TRBV5-1; possibly TRBD1 for D (5 bases). The CDR3 has 14 amino acids. CDR1 is SGHRS, CDR2 YFSETQ, per germline. Trimming took 0 bases from V and 5 from J, leaving 11 bases between them. CDR3 region: CASSLDPGRTEAFF. In nucleotides, the CDR3 is TGCGCCAGCAGCTTGGATCCAGGGAGGACTGAAGCTTTCTTT.

The chain is built from TRBV28 and TRBJ2-7, with a tentative D call TRBD1 (6 bases). Germline lookup yields CDR1 MDHEN and CDR2 SYDVKM. The CDR3 contains 15 residues. V shed 6 bases and J shed 0 bases, with 15 bases lying between them. This CDR3 is CASRQETGLSYEQYF. The DNA for the CDR3 is TGTGCCAGCAGACAAGAGACAGGTCTCTCCTACGAGCAGTACTTC.

There are a few counts of this clone. The chain carries TRBV5-6 and TRBJ1-1, with D unresolved. Germline lookup yields CDR1 SGHDT and CDR2 YYEEEE. This CDR3 is built from 15 residues. V shed 1 base and J shed 1 base, with 11 bases lying between them. The CDR3 protein is CASSLMLSGNTEAFF. The CDR3 DNA is TGTGCCAGCAGCTTGATGCTATCCGGGAACACTGAAGCTTTCTTT. The complete variable domain, with remaining parts taken from reference TRBV5-6 and TRBJ1-1, reads DAGVTQSPTHLIKTRGQQVTLRCSPKSGHDTVSWYQQALGQGPQFIFQYYEEEERQRGNFPDRFSGHQFPNYSSELNVNALLLGDSALYLCASSLMLSGNTEAFFGQGTRLTVV.

The chain combines TRBV27 with TRBJ1-5; D is unclear. The CDR3 is 11 amino acids. Trimming shortened V by 8 bases and J by 6 bases, and 8 bases separated the two germline ends. Germline V gene sequence: CDR1 MNHEY, CDR2 SMNVEV (reference sequence). Here the CDR3 reads CASEGSQPQHF. CDR3 sequence (DNA): TGTGCCAGCGAGGGTAGTCAGCCCCAGCATTTT.

CDR3 coding DNA: TGTGCCAGCAGCTTAGCGCCACATAGGGGAGAGACCCAGTACTTC. Translating gives CASSLAPHRGETQYF. V gene TRBV7-8 combines with J gene TRBJ2-5; D is possibly TRBD1 (5 bases). V lost 0 bases, J lost 4 bases, and 12 bases lay in between. The germline gives CDR1 SGHVS, CDR2 FQNEAQ. The CDR3 has 15 residues.

This clone has only one observation. The chain combines TRBV7-9 with TRBJ1-1; D gene uncertain. The V end was cut by 8 bases, the J end by 4 bases, with 29 bases between. The CDR3 sequence is 18 residues long. Germline CDR1 reads SEHNR; CDR2 reads FQNEAQ (reference sequence). For the CDR3, the DNA is TGTGCCAGCGAAAAGGTGGGTGGAGGTACGGAACTGGTCACTGAAGCTTTCTTT. It is translated as CASEKVGGGTELVTEAFF.

The V and J genes are TRBV27 and TRBJ2-5; D possibly corresponds to TRBD1 (6 bases). The CDR3 sequence is 17 residues long. Germline V gene data show CDR1 as MNHEY and CDR2 as SMNVEV (reference sequence). V lost 0 bases and J lost 5, with 19 bases in between. CDR3 in amino acids: CASSLSRVEGGKETQYF. CDR3 nucleotide sequence: TGTGCCAGCAGTTTATCCAGGGTGGAAGGGGGAAAGGAGACCCAGTACTTC.

V is TRBV7-6 and J is TRBJ1-1; 8 nucleotides match TRBD1. The CDR3 loop spans 16 amino acids. With 4 bases clipped from V and 0 bases from J, the junction kept 7 bases outside the gene matches. The germline CDR1 and CDR2 sequences are SGHVS and FNYEAQ. The CDR3 DNA is TGTGCCAGCAGCTCTGGACAGGGTTTAATGAACACTGAAGCTTTCTTT. Amino acid sequence: CASSSGQGLMNTEAFF.

The chain combines TRBV28 with TRBJ2-7; possible D gene TRBD2, 5 bases. CDR3 length: 14 residues. The germline V gene has CDR1 MDHEN and CDR2 SYDVKM. With 2 bases removed from V and 3 bases from J, the gap between germline ends came to 11 bases. The CDR3 coding sequence is TGTGCCAGCAGTTTAAGAGTAAGCGGCTACGAGCAGTACTTC. This encodes CASSLRVSGYEQYF.

The V call is TRBV7-8, the J call TRBJ2-3, with 10 bases matching TRBD2. CDR3 size: 17 residues. V shed 6 bases and J 6 bases; nucleotides not matched to a gene: 15. Germline V CDR1 and CDR2: SGHVS, FQNEAQ. CDR3 sequence reads: CASRRHAAGGAGDTQYF. The DNA of the CDR3 is TGTGCCAGCAGACGCCACGCAGCGGGGGGGGCGGGGGATACGCAGTATTTT.

The chain uses TRBV6-5 and TRBJ2-5, with D possibly being TRBD2 (6 bases). Deletions cut 6 bases from V and 5 bases from J, with 13 bases between. CDR3 length equals 13 residues. Germline V lookup: CDR1 MNHEY, CDR2 SVGAGI. Here the CDR3 reads CASRPGEWETQYF. Here the CDR3 DNA reads TGTGCCAGCAGACCGGGGGAATGGGAGACCCAGTACTTC.

This chain links TRBV6-1 with TRBJ2-5; 14 nucleotides line up with TRBD2. There are 17 residues in the CDR3. V was clipped by 4 bases and J by 3 bases; unmatched bases: 7. Germline V lookup: CDR1 MNHNS, CDR2 SASEGT. The CDR3 region has the DNA TGTGCCAGCAGTGCCGGGACTAGCGGGAGAGGAGAAGAGACCCAGTACTTC. Its protein product is CASSAGTSGRGEETQYF.

The rearrangement joins TRBV19 to TRBJ1-2, with 8 bases lining up with TRBD1. J lost 0 bases, V lost 6 bases, and 0 bases had no gene match. Per germline, CDR1 LNHDA and CDR2 SQIVND (reference sequence). The CDR3 has 13 amino acids. The CDR3 loop is CASSRGPNYGYTF. In nucleotides, the CDR3 is TGTGCCAGTAGCAGGGGGCCTAACTATGGCTACACCTTC.

The chain carries TRBV9 and TRBJ2-1; the match to TRBD1 covers 8 bases. Germline V lookup: CDR1 SGDLS, CDR2 YYNGEE. Trimming removed 3 bases from V and 5 bases from J; junction bases left unmatched: 4. The CDR3 has 14 residues. CDR3 sequence: CASSADRVDNEQFF. CDR3 in DNA: TGTGCCAGCAGCGCGGACAGGGTCGACAATGAGCAGTTCTTC.

This sequence joins TRBV25-1 and TRBJ2-2, with 12 nucleotides matching TRBD2. Germline values: CDR1 MGHDK, CDR2 SYGVNS. The CDR3 covers 17 residues. Losses at the gene ends were 1 base for V and 7 bases for J; bases not matched to a gene: 7. CDR3 sequence (DNA): TGTGCCAGCAGTGAATGGGAGACTAGCGGGAGTGGCGGGGAGCTGTTTTTT. Translating gives CASSEWETSGSGGELFF. The entire variable domain, with the rest obtained from reference TRBV25-1 and TRBJ2-2, is as follows: EADIYQTPRYLVIGTGKKITLECSQTMGHDKMYWYQQDPGMELHLIHYSYGVNSTEKGDLSSESTVSRIRTEHFPLTLESARPSHTSQYLCASSEWETSGSGGELFFGEGSRLTVL.

Only one count was recorded for this clone. The V gene is TRBV27, the J gene TRBJ1-5; D is ambiguous. There are 13 residues in the CDR3. The germline V gene has CDR1 MNHEY and CDR2 SMNVEV (reference sequence). The V gene lost 3 bases and the J gene lost 4 bases, with 7 bases spanning the gap. CDR3 coding DNA: TGTGCCAGCAGTTTTGGGCAGAATCAGCCCCAGCATTTT. This sequence encodes CASSFGQNQPQHF.

The chain uses TRBV6-1 and TRBJ2-7, with D possibly TRBD1 on 6 matching bases. V shed 6 bases and J shed 2 bases, with 14 bases lying between them. There are 14 residues in the CDR3. Germline V CDR1 and CDR2: MNHNS, SASEGT. CDR3 region: CASSVDSYAYEQYF. The DNA of the CDR3 is TGTGCCAGCAGCGTGGACAGTTACGCCTACGAGCAGTACTTC.

The rearrangement links TRBV11-2 to TRBJ2-5; no clear D. Near its end, the DNA agrees better with TRBJ2-7, so the J call may be wrong. The CDR3 sequence is 12 residues long. Germline V gene sequence: CDR1 SGHAT, CDR2 FQNNGV. The CDR3 protein is CASSLGSYEQYF. CDR3 coding DNA: TGTGCCAGCAGCCTAGGTAGCTACGAGCAGTACTTC.

This sequence joins TRBV2 and TRBJ1-2, with 7 nucleotides matching TRBD1. The V and J ends lost 6 bases and 4 bases, in that order; junction bases with no gene match: 14. The length of the CDR3 is 16 residues. CDR1 is SNHLY, CDR2 FYNNEI, per germline. The CDR3 loop reads CASSPGGHSPFYGYTF. The CDR3 bases are TGTGCCAGCAGCCCAGGGGGACACAGTCCCTTCTATGGCTACACCTTC.

The chain is built from TRBV7-8 and TRBJ2-1, with a tentative D call TRBD2 (5 bases). V lost 9 bases and J 9 bases, leaving 18 bases between the germline ends. Germline CDR1 SGHVS, CDR2 FQNEAQ. The CDR3 extends over 13 amino acids. The CDR3 reads CASRTDHRTEQFF. The CDR3, as DNA: TGTGCCAGTCGGACTGACCATCGTACTGAGCAGTTCTTC.